This T cell receptor beta chain derives from a study of blood T cell repertoires in COVID-19. Across the study: Collection of acute and convalescent COVID-19 samples took place in the United States, Italy and Spain.

The CDR3 length is 12 residues. CDR1 is MNHEY, CDR2 SVGAGI, per germline. Trimming took 10 bases from V and 8 from J, leaving 15 bases between them. As handled by the study authors: Reference gene primer amplification in the assay estimated nucleated cell counts. The assay was immunoSEQ multiplex PCR, and TCRdb's table has in-frame clones only and misses some. The D gene and trimming were derived from the DNA, and the V and J assignments and clone size from that table. The sample carries some 150,000 clones, around three quarters recorded once. The sample consisted of peripheral blood. This sequence was found in a man older than 75 with acute or convalescent COVID-19. The rearrangement joins TRBV6-5 to TRBJ2-1; D gene uncertain. The CDR3 sequence is CATLPMGDEQFF. In nucleotides, the CDR3 is TGTGCCACCCTCCCGATGGGCGATGAGCAGTTCTTC.